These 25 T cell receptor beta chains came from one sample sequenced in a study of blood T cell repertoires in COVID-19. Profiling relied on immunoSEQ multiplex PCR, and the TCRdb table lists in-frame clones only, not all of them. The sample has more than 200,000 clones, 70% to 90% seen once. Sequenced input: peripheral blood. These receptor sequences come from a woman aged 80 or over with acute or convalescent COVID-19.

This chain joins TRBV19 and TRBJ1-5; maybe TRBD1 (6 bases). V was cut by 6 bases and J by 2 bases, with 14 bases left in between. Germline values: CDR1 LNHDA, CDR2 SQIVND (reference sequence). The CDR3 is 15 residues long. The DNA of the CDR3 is TGTGCCAGTAGGATACAGGGAACTGGCAATCAGCCCCAGCATTTT. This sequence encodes CASRIQGTGNQPQHF.

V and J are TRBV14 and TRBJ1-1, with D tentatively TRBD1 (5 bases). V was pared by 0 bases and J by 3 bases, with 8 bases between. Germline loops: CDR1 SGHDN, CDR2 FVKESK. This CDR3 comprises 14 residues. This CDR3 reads CASSQDRADTEAFF. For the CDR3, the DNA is TGTGCCAGCAGCCAAGACAGGGCGGACACTGAAGCTTTCTTT. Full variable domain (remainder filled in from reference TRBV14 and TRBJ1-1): EAGVTQFPSHSVIEKGQTVTLRCDPISGHDNLYWYRRVMGKEIKFLLHFVKESKQDESGMPNNRFLAERTGGTYSTLKVQPAELEDSGVYFCASSQDRADTEAFFGQGTRLTVV.

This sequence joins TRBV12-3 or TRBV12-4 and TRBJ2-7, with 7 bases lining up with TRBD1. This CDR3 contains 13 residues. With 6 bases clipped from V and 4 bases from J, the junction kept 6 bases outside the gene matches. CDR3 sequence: CASRIGGQYEQYF. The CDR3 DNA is TGTGCCAGCAGAATAGGGGGCCAATACGAGCAGTACTTC.

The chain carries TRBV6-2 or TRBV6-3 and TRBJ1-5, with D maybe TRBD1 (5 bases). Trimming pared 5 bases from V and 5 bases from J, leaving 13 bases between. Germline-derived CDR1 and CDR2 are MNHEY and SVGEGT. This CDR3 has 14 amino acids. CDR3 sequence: CASSQTAAHQPQHF. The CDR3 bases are TGTGCCAGCAGTCAGACAGCAGCCCATCAGCCCCAGCATTTT.

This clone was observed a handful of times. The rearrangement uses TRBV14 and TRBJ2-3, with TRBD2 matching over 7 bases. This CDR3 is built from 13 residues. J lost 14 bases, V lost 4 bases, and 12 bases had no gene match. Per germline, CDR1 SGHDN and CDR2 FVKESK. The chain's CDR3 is CASSLYDGTIMYF. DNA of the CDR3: TGTGCCAGCAGCCTTTACGACGGGACTATAATGTATTTT.

CDR3 nucleotides: TGTGCCATCAGTGTGGGGCGGGAGGGAAACGAGCAGTACTTC. As protein: CAISVGREGNEQYF. The V and J genes are TRBV10-3 and TRBJ2-7; 9 bases match TRBD2. CDR1 is ENHRY and CDR2 is SYGVKD in the germline V gene. V trimming: 4 bases; J trimming: 5 bases; junction bases outside the gene matches: 6. The CDR3 spans 14 residues.

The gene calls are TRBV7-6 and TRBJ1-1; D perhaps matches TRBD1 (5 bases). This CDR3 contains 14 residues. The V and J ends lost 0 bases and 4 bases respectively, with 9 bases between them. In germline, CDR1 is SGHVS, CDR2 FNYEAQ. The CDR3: CASSLAAQGTEAFF. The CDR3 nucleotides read TGTGCCAGCAGCTTAGCTGCGCAGGGCACTGAAGCTTTCTTT.

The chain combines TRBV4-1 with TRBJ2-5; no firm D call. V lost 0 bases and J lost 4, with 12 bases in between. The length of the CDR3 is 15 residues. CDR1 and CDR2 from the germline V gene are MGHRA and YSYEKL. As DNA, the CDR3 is TGCGCCAGCAGCCAAGATCTCCCCCTCCCAGAGACCCAGTACTTC. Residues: CASSQDLPLPETQYF.

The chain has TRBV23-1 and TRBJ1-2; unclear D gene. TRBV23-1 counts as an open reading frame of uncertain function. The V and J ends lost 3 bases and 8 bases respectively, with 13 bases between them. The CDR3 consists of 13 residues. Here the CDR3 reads CASSQAAMGGYTF. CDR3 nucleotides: TGCGCCAGCAGTCAGGCCGCAATGGGCGGCTACACCTTC.

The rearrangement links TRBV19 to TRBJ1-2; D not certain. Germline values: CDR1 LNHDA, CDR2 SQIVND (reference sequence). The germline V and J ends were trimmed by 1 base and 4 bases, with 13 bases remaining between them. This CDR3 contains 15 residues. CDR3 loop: CASSIGPRDSYGYTF. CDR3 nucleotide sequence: TGTGCCAGTAGTATAGGGCCTAGAGATTCCTATGGCTACACCTTC.

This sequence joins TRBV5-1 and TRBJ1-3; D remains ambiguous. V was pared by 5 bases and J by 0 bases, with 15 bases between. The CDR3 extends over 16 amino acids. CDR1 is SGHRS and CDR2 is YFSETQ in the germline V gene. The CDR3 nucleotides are TGCGCCAGCAGTCCTGGGCAGGTGCCCTCTGGAAACACCATATATTTT. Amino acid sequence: CASSPGQVPSGNTIYF. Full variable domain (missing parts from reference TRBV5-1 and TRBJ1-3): KAGVTQTPRYLIKTRGQQVTLSCSPISGHRSVSWYQQTPGQGLQFLFEYFSETQRNKGNFPGRFSGRQFSNSRSEMNVSTLELGDSALYLCASSPGQVPSGNTIYFGEGSWLTVV.

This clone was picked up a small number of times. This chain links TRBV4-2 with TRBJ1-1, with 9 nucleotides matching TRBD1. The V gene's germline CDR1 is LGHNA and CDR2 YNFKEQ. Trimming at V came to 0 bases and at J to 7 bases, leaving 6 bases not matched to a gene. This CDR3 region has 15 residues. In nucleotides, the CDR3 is TGTGCCAGCAGCCAAGACGGGACAGGGCGGCTTGAAGCTTTCTTT. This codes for CASSQDGTGRLEAFF.

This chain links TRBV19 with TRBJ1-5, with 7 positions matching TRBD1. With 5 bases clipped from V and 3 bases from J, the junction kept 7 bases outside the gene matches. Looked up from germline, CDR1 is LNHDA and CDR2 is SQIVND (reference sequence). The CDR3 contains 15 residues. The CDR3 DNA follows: TGTGCCAGTAGTCCCGGGACAGCTATCAATCAGCCCCAGCATTTT. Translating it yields CASSPGTAINQPQHF.

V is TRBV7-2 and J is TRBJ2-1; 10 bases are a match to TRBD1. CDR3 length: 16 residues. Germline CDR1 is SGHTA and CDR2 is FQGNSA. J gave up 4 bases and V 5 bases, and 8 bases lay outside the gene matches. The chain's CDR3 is CASSPIGTGVYNEQFF. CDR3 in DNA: TGTGCCAGCAGCCCGATTGGGACAGGGGTTTACAATGAGCAGTTCTTC.

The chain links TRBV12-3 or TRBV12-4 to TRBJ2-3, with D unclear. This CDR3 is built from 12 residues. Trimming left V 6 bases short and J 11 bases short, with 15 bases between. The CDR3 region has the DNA TGTGCCAGCAGCGAGGTAGTCGGGTTGCAGTATTTT. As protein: CASSEVVGLQYF.

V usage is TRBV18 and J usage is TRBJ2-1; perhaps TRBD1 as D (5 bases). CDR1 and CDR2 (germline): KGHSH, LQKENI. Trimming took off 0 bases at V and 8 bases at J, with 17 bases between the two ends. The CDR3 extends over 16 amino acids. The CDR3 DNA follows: TGTGCCAGCTCACCACCGAAAATAGCTTGGGGCGATGAGCAGTTCTTC. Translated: CASSPPKIAWGDEQFF.

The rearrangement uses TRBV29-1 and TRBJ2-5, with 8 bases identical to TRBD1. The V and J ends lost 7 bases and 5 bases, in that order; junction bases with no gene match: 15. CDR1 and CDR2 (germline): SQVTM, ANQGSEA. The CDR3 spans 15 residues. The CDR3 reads CSGIQSRGRYETQYF. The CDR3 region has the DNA TGCAGCGGGATACAAAGCAGGGGGCGCTACGAGACCCAGTACTTC.

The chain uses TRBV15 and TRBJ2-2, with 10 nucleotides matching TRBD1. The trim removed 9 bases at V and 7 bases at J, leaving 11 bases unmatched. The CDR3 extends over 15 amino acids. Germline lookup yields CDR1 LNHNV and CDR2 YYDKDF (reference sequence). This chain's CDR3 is CATRPGTGAIGELFF. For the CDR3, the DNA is TGTGCCACGAGACCCGGGACAGGGGCGATCGGGGAGCTGTTTTTT.

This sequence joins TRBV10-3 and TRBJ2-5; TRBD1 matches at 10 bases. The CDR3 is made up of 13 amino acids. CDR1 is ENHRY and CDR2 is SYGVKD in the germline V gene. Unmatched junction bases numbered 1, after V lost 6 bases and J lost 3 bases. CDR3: CAISGTGEETQYF. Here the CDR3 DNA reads TGTGCCATCAGCGGGACAGGGGAAGAGACCCAGTACTTC.

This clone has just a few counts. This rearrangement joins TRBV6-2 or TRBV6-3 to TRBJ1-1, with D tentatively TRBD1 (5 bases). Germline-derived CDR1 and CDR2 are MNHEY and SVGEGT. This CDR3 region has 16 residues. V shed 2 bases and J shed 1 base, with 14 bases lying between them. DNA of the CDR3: TGTGCCAGCAGTTACGGGGTGAGACAGAAGAACACTGAAGCTTTCTTT. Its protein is CASSYGVRQKNTEAFF.

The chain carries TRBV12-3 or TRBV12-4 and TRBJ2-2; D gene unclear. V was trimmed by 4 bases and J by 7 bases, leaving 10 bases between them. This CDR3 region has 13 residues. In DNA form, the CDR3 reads TGTGCCAGCAGTTCTTCCCAGTACGGGGAGCTGTTTTTT. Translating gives CASSSSQYGELFF.

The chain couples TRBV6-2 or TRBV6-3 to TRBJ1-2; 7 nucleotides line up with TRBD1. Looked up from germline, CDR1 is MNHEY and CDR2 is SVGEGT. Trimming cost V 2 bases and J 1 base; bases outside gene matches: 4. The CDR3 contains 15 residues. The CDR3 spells CASSYPRDSNYGYTF. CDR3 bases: TGTGCCAGCAGTTACCCCCGGGACAGTAACTATGGCTACACCTTC.

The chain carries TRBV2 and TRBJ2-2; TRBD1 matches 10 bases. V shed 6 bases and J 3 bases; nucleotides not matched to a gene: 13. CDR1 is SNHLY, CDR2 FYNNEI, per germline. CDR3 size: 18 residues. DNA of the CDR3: TGTGCCAGCAGGACCCCCCGGGACAGGGGCACTCACACCGGGGAGCTGTTTTTT. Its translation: CASRTPRDRGTHTGELFF. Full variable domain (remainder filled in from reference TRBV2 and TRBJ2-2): EPEVTQTPSHQVTQMGQEVILRCVPISNHLYFYWYRQILGQKVEFLVSFYNNEISEKSEIFDDQFSVERPDGSNFTLKIRSTKLEDSAMYFCASRTPRDRGTHTGELFFGEGSRLTVL.

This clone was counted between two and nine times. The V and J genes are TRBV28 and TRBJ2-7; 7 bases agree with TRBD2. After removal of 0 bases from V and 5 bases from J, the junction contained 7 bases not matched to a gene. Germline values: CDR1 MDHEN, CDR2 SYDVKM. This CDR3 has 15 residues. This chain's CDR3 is CASSLWREILHEQYF. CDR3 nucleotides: TGTGCCAGCAGTTTATGGCGGGAGATACTCCACGAGCAGTACTTC. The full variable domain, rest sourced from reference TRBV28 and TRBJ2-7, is DVKVTQSSRYLVKRTGEKVFLECVQDMDHENMFWYRQDPGLGLRLIYFSYDVKMKEKGDIPEGYSVSREKKERFSLILESASTNQTSMYLCASSLWREILHEQYFGPGTRLTVT.

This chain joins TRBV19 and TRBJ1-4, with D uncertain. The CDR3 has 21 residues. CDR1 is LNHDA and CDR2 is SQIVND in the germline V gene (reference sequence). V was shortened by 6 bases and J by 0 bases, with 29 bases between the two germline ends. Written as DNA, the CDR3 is TGTGCCAGTAGCCCAATGCCGCCTATGGGCCACTTTACTGCAACTAATGAAAAACTGTTTTTT. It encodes CASSPMPPMGHFTATNEKLFF.